This entry lists 30 T cell receptor beta chains sequenced from one sample in a study of OX40 agonist ivuxolimab in advanced cancers. Using immunoSEQ multiplex PCR, the repertoire was profiled, and TCRdb retains in-frame clones only, with some absent. Among more than 12,000 clones listed, about 84% were seen once. The sample here was CD4+ or CD8+ T cells sorted from blood, taken in a trial of the OX40 agonist ivuxolimab. These receptors were taken from an adult with an advanced solid tumor such as melanoma, head and neck, liver or kidney cancer.

V is TRBV7-2 and J is TRBJ2-1, with D maybe TRBD1 (6 bases). Germline lookup yields CDR1 SGHTA and CDR2 FQGNSA. Deletions cut 1 base from V and 7 bases from J, with 11 bases between. The CDR3 loop spans 14 amino acids. The CDR3 spells CASSLGGRRNEQFF. In DNA form, the CDR3 reads TGTGCCAGCAGCTTAGGGGGGCGGAGGAATGAGCAGTTCTTC.

The rearrangement joins TRBV7-2 to TRBJ2-5; D may be TRBD2 (6 bases). Per germline, CDR1 SGHTA and CDR2 FQGNSA. The CDR3 loop spans 15 amino acids. V was clipped by 1 base and J by 5 bases, with 14 bases between them. The CDR3 DNA reads as TGTGCCAGCAGCTTAGGGGGGACTCCGCGGGAGACCCAGTACTTC. This codes for CASSLGGTPRETQYF.

CDR3 coding DNA: TGTGCCAGCAGCTGGGGGACAGGGGGCGAGCAGTACTTC. This codes for CASSWGTGGEQYF. The rearrangement joins TRBV5-4 to TRBJ2-7; 11 bases align to TRBD1. Germline CDR1 and CDR2: SGHNT and YYREEE (reference sequence). V was clipped by 3 bases and J by 6 bases; unmatched bases: 2. The length of the CDR3 is 13 residues.

The genes are TRBV27 and TRBJ2-7; D might be TRBD1 or TRBD2, each matching 6 bases. This CDR3 is built from 15 residues. Germline CDR1 reads MNHEY; CDR2 reads SMNVEV (reference sequence). V was shortened by 5 bases and J by 6 bases, with 20 bases between the two germline ends. The CDR3 protein is CASSPGNRDFIEQYF. DNA for the CDR3: TGTGCCAGCAGTCCGGGGAACAGGGACTTCATCGAGCAGTACTTC.

This chain joins TRBV19 and TRBJ2-7; tentatively, D is TRBD1 (6 bases). V lost 2 bases and J 0 bases, leaving 11 bases between the germline ends. Germline V lookup: CDR1 LNHDA, CDR2 SQIVND (reference sequence). The CDR3 sequence is 15 residues long. CDR3 nucleotides: TGTGCCAGTAGTATAAGGGACACCTTCTCCTACGAGCAGTACTTC. Amino acids: CASSIRDTFSYEQYF. Full variable domain (rest looked up from reference TRBV19 and TRBJ2-7): DGGITQSPKYLFRKEGQNVTLSCEQNLNHDAMYWYRQDPGQGLRLIYYSQIVNDFQKGDIAEGYSVSREKKESFPLTVTSAQKNPTAFYLCASSIRDTFSYEQYFGPGTRLTVT.

The rearrangement joins TRBV6-5 to TRBJ2-2, with D perhaps TRBD1 (5 bases). This CDR3 region has 15 residues. V lost 8 bases and J lost 4, with 17 bases in between. Looked up from germline, CDR1 is MNHEY and CDR2 is SVGAGI. The CDR3 DNA follows: TGTGCCAGCGGGATCCGGACAAGCCTCACCGGGGAGCTGTTTTTT. Residues: CASGIRTSLTGELFF.

This clone came up once. The chain carries TRBV9 and TRBJ2-5; 12 bases agree with TRBD2. The CDR3 is 15 amino acids. Germline V gene data show CDR1 as SGDLS and CDR2 as YYNGEE. The V segment lost 4 bases and the J segment 3 bases; nucleotides outside the gene matches: 4. The CDR3 nucleotides are TGTGCCAGCAGCCGGACTAGCGGGAAGAAAGAGACCCAGTACTTC. Translation: CASSRTSGKKETQYF.

The chain joins TRBV9 to TRBJ2-3; the D gene is possibly TRBD1 (6 bases). From germline, CDR1 is SGDLS and CDR2 YYNGEE. This CDR3 spans 16 amino acids. Trimming removed 0 bases at V and 3 bases at J, with 14 bases between. The DNA for the CDR3 is TGTGCCAGCAGCGTAGGAAACAGGGATTTAACAGATACGCAGTATTTT. This codes for CASSVGNRDLTDTQYF.

For this clone: One end of the junction does not line up with germline, which may come from a read error. This chain uses TRBV7-9 with TRBJ2-7; D remains unclear. Germline loops: CDR1 SEHNR, CDR2 FQNEAQ (reference sequence). The CDR3 runs to 14 residues. For the CDR3, the DNA is TGCGCCAGCAGCCAAGAAGACAACTCGTACGAGCAGTACTTC. Its protein is CASSQEDNSYEQYF.

Judged by abundance, this clone is medium-sized. This sequence joins TRBV6-4 and TRBJ2-1; tentatively, D is TRBD2 (5 bases). This CDR3 comprises 13 residues. The germline V gene encodes CDR1 MRHNA and CDR2 SNTAGT. V was trimmed by 6 bases and J by 5 bases, leaving 11 bases between them. The CDR3 bases are TGTGCCAGCAGCCTCAACGGGAACAATGAGCAGTTCTTC. Translating it yields CASSLNGNNEQFF.

A few counts support this clone. This chain joins TRBV19 and TRBJ2-3, with a weak D call TRBD1 (6 bases). Germline CDR1 reads LNHDA; CDR2 reads SQIVND (reference sequence). V was clipped by 7 bases and J by 2 bases, with 13 bases between them. The CDR3 extends over 14 amino acids. The CDR3 nucleotides are TGTGCCAGTACCGGGACATGGTACACAGATACGCAGTATTTT. Its translation is CASTGTWYTDTQYF.

Note on this clone: At one of its ends the junction is not consistent with the germline gene, which may arise from a read error. The chain joins TRBV6-1 to TRBJ2-7; 10 bases match TRBD1. Germline-derived CDR1 and CDR2 are MNHNS and SASEGT. The CDR3 consists of 13 residues. CDR3 in DNA: TGTGCCAGCGCCGGGACAGGGGCCTACGAGCAGCACTTC. Protein: CASAGTGAYEQHF.

This chain uses TRBV19 with TRBJ2-5; 7 bases match TRBD1. Germline values: CDR1 LNHDA, CDR2 SQIVND (reference sequence). The V and J ends lost 1 base and 6 bases, in that order; junction bases with no gene match: 2. The CDR3 is 13 residues long. The CDR3 region is CASSIARGQTQYF. CDR3 nucleotides: TGTGCCAGTAGTATAGCAAGGGGGCAGACCCAGTACTTC.

This chain uses TRBV4-3 with TRBJ1-2; D might be TRBD1 (5 bases). V dropped 2 bases and J dropped 2 bases, with 12 bases sitting between them. The CDR3 has 15 amino acids. Germline-derived CDR1 and CDR2 are LGHNA and YSLEER. The chain's CDR3 is CASSQYSRDNYGYTF. In nucleotides, the CDR3 is TGCGCCAGCAGCCAATACTCTCGGGACAACTATGGCTACACCTTC.

The gene calls are TRBV9 and TRBJ1-2; a possible D gene is TRBD1 (5 bases). V lost 3 bases, J lost 8 bases, and 26 bases lay in between. Germline CDR1 and CDR2: SGDLS and YYNGEE. The CDR3 has 17 residues. The CDR3 here is CASSADRTTTLTTGYTF. Here the CDR3 DNA reads TGTGCCAGCAGCGCAGACAGAACCACTACCCTAACAACAGGCTACACCTTC.

J is TRBJ2-7 and V is TRBV7-9; 9 bases are shared with TRBD2. This CDR3 region has 14 residues. V shed 1 base and J 6 bases; nucleotides not matched to a gene: 4. Germline assignment: CDR1 SEHNR and CDR2 FQNEAQ (reference sequence). In nucleotides, the CDR3 is TGTGCCAGCAGCTTAGATAGCGGGAGTTCCGAGCAGTACTTC. This codes for CASSLDSGSSEQYF.

V is TRBV19 and J is TRBJ1-2; tentative D call: TRBD1 (5 bases). Germline V gene sequence: CDR1 LNHDA, CDR2 SQIVND (reference sequence). Trimming removed 4 bases at V and 2 bases at J, with 11 bases between. The CDR3 runs to 14 residues. The CDR3 loop reads CASSKGPSNYGYTF. The DNA for the CDR3 is TGTGCCAGTAGTAAGGGACCGTCAAACTATGGCTACACCTTC.

The rearrangement uses TRBV29-1 and TRBJ1-4; no reliable D call. CDR3 length equals 11 residues. Deletions cut 8 bases from V and 10 bases from J, with 14 bases between. The germline CDR1 and CDR2 sequences are SQVTM and ANQGSEA. For the CDR3, the DNA is TGCAGCTCCAAGGCCCAAGGAAAACTGTTTTTT. This sequence encodes CSSKAQGKLFF.

The rearrangement links TRBV4-2 to TRBJ2-1; TRBD2 matches at 10 bases. Germline trimming cut 4 bases from V and 5 bases from J; bases unmatched to any gene: 17. Germline CDR1 and CDR2: LGHNA and YNFKEQ. CDR3 size: 19 residues. CDR3 loop: CASSPWGLAGETVHNEQFF. The CDR3 region has the DNA TGTGCCAGCAGCCCCTGGGGGCTAGCGGGAGAAACTGTCCACAATGAGCAGTTCTTC.

This clone was seen once. The genes are TRBV13 and TRBJ2-1; D is uncertain. Germline V gene data show CDR1 as PRHDT and CDR2 as FYEKMQ (reference sequence). The length of the CDR3 is 11 residues. Trimming took off 6 bases at V and 6 bases at J, with 6 bases between the two ends. The CDR3 protein is CASSVVNEQFF. CDR3 nucleotides: TGTGCCAGCAGTGTAGTCAATGAGCAGTTCTTC.

Note on this clone: One end of the junction fails to match germline, which may point to a read error. The genes are TRBV11-2 and TRBJ2-7, with a tentative D call TRBD2 (6 bases). CDR3 length equals 13 residues. CDR1 is SGHAT, CDR2 FQNNGV, per germline. This CDR3 is CASSLFSGYEQCF. CDR3 sequence (DNA): TGTGCCAGCAGCTTGTTTAGCGGTTACGAGCAGTGCTTC.

The gene calls are TRBV13 and TRBJ1-2; D is possibly TRBD1 (5 bases). V gave up 6 bases and J gave up 3 bases, with 14 bases separating them. The V gene's germline CDR1 is PRHDT and CDR2 FYEKMQ (reference sequence). The CDR3 is made up of 14 amino acids. Here the CDR3 reads CASSTEGSHYGYTF. The CDR3 DNA reads as TGTGCCAGCAGTACGGAGGGGAGTCACTATGGCTACACCTTC.

The rearrangement joins TRBV6-6 to TRBJ2-7; the D gene is possibly TRBD2 (5 bases). V lost 0 bases, J lost 5 bases, and 8 bases lay in between. This CDR3 is 13 amino acids long. CDR1 and CDR2 (germline): MNHNY, SVGAGI (reference sequence). CDR3 nucleotide sequence: TGTGCCAGCAGTTACTCGACGGGGAACGAGCAGTACTTC. Amino acid sequence: CASSYSTGNEQYF.

This rearrangement joins TRBV21-1 to TRBJ1-5; the listed D gene, TRBD1, was not tested against the DNA. TRBV21-1 is tagged as a pseudogene. The CDR3 extends over 17 amino acids. CDR3 sequence: CARIRQGALGRNQPQHF. The CDR3, as DNA: TGTGCCCGAATACGACAGGGGGCCTTAGGTCGCAATCAGCCCCAGCATTTT.

V and J are TRBV7-9 and TRBJ2-1; 7 nucleotides line up with TRBD2. J gave up 2 bases and V 5 bases, and 9 bases lay outside the gene matches. CDR1 is SEHNR, CDR2 FQNEAQ, per germline (reference sequence). The CDR3 covers 16 residues. Here the CDR3 reads CASSNSLGLAYNEQFF. The CDR3 bases are TGTGCCAGCAGCAACTCCCTCGGACTAGCCTACAATGAGCAGTTCTTC.

This chain uses TRBV19 with TRBJ1-1; D might be TRBD1 (5 bases). Per the germline V gene, CDR1 is LNHDA and CDR2 is SQIVND (reference sequence). This CDR3 contains 13 residues. V was shortened by 6 bases and J by 3 bases, with 11 bases between the two germline ends. The CDR3 DNA follows: TGTGCCAGTAGAGACAGCGGGGACACTGAAGCTTTCTTT. Its protein product is CASRDSGDTEAFF. The variable domain in full, completed from reference TRBV19 and TRBJ1-1, reads DGGITQSPKYLFRKEGQNVTLSCEQNLNHDAMYWYRQDPGQGLRLIYYSQIVNDFQKGDIAEGYSVSREKKESFPLTVTSAQKNPTAFYLCASRDSGDTEAFFGQGTRLTVV.

This clone was seen once. V and J are TRBV19 and TRBJ2-2; D not certain. Germline V lookup: CDR1 LNHDA, CDR2 SQIVND (reference sequence). The CDR3 contains 12 residues. V shed 5 bases and J shed 3 bases, with 4 bases lying between them. This CDR3 reads CASSPYTGELFF. CDR3 DNA: TGTGCCAGTAGTCCGTACACCGGGGAGCTGTTTTTT.

The count of this clone is one. The rearrangement links TRBV28 to TRBJ2-1; D is uncertain. The CDR3 has 13 amino acids. CDR1 is MDHEN and CDR2 is SYDVKM in the germline V gene. V shed 6 bases and J shed 8 bases, with 14 bases lying between them. CDR3 loop: CASRPHRNYEQFF. CDR3 nucleotide sequence: TGTGCCAGCAGACCCCACCGTAACTATGAGCAGTTCTTC.

The chain combines TRBV27 with TRBJ1-6; TRBD1 aligns across 7 bases. With 5 bases clipped from V and 8 bases from J, the junction kept 6 bases outside the gene matches. Germline CDR1 reads MNHEY; CDR2 reads SMNVEV (reference sequence). The CDR3 sequence is 14 residues long. This CDR3 is CASSIGGSYSPLHF. The DNA of the CDR3 is TGTGCCAGCAGTATAGGGGGCTCATATTCACCCCTCCACTTT.

The genes are TRBV7-9 and TRBJ2-7, with D possibly matching TRBD2 (5 bases). Germline V gives CDR1 SEHNR, CDR2 FQNEAQ (reference sequence). CDR3 length: 14 residues. V was clipped by 4 bases and J by 3 bases, with 13 bases between them. CDR3 amino acids: CASSSGGRIYEQYF. In nucleotides, the CDR3 is TGTGCCAGCAGCTCGGGCGGGCGGATCTACGAGCAGTACTTC.